This T cell receptor (beta chain) emerged from a study of cytomegalovirus exposure and HLA in healthy donors. Study details: As an earlier analysis found, roughly 180 million T cells yielded about 100 million unique TCR beta sequences. The study's findings and limits: A link between a missense DCLRE1C variant and TCR beta V- and J-gene trimming emerged from a later analysis. Earlier findings revealed that most TCR beta V segments proved productive either about 90% or about 30% of the time.

13 Jbeta primers and 60 Vbeta primers were used for the PCR. The table came from immunoSEQ multiplex PCR; TCRdb's copy has only in-frame clones and leaves some out. The table has about 130,000 clones, about four fifths seen once. Per germline, CDR1 MNHEY and CDR2 SMNVEV (reference sequence). Trimming removed 0 bases from V and 3 bases from J, with 11 bases in between. This CDR3 comprises 15 residues. This clone showed up just a few times. Its antigen is unidentified. Sequencing input: PBMCs. The chain recombines TRBV27 with TRBJ1-1; possible D gene TRBD1, 6 bases. This sequence was found in a man aged 18 to 30 in good health and CMV-seronegative. CDR3 sequence: CASSLSGGLHTEAFF. The CDR3 DNA follows: TGTGCCAGCAGTTTATCGGGGGGGCTACACACTGAAGCTTTCTTT.